This entry is about one T cell receptor beta chain. As yet, its antigen is unknown. These data belong to a study of shared clonotypes between healthy human individuals. Whole-study results and caveats: Naive subsets generally had larger estimated richness than memory subsets.

A split of CD4+ cells into CD45RA+ naive and CD45RA-negative memory subsets was performed. Germline V CDR1 and CDR2: LNHDA, SQIVND (reference sequence). The CDR3 covers 14 residues. With 7 bases clipped from V and 1 base from J, the junction kept 1 base outside the gene matches. Assay used: immunoSEQ multiplex PCR; TCRdb lists only in-frame clones, some missing. Of around 2.5 million clones in the sample, approximately 93% were seen once. The sequenced material came from naive CD4+ T cells from PBMCs. Regarding subset: CD45RA+ positively selected. The V call is TRBV19, the J call TRBJ2-6, with 7 bases lining up with TRBD1. The TCR originated in a young man in good health. Some clones in this sample may be carry-over from other donors' samples. CDR3 sequence (DNA): TGTGCCAGTACACAGGGGTCTGGGGCCAACGTCCTGACTTTC. Protein sequence: CASTQGSGANVLTF.